This is a list of T cell receptor beta chains from one sample in a study of T cell changes during pregnancy in multiple sclerosis. Assay: immunoSEQ multiplex PCR; the TCRdb copy retains only in-frame clones and omits some. Found here are some 70,000 clones, less than 90% of them singletons; the top ten hold 3% to 3.5%. Sequenced here: peripheral blood, sampled before pregnancy. The receptors were sampled from a female donor with multiple sclerosis, enrolled in a pregnancy study. CDR3s include the opening cysteine and the closing phenylalanine or tryptophan. The order of the fields is D gene, J gene, V gene, clone size, CDR3 protein, CDR3 DNA. The D gene is left open where the match is weak. The size of a clone is reported for some rows only, either as once, few or many, or as a class for expanded clones.

D gene: TRBD1
J gene: TRBJ1-1
V gene: TRBV5-8
clone size: NA
CDR3 protein: CARYRDSTNTEAFF
CDR3 DNA: TGTGCCAGATACCGGGACAGCACGAACACTGAAGCTTTCTTT

D gene: NA
J gene: TRBJ2-3
V gene: TRBV5-5
clone size: NA
CDR3 protein: CASSLVGEGQKDTQYF
CDR3 DNA: TGTGCCAGCAGCTTGGTTGGGGAAGGACAGAAAGATACGCAGTATTTT

D gene: NA
J gene: TRBJ1-1
V gene: TRBV18
clone size: NA
CDR3 protein: CASSPEGRNTEAFF
CDR3 DNA: TGTGCCAGCTCACCAGAAGGGAGGAACACTGAAGCTTTCTTT

D gene: NA
J gene: TRBJ2-1
V gene: TRBV11-2
clone size: NA
CDR3 protein: CASSLDSGYNEQFF
CDR3 DNA: TGTGCCAGCAGCTTAGATAGCGGTTACAATGAGCAGTTCTTC

D gene: TRBD1
J gene: TRBJ1-4
V gene: TRBV15
clone size: NA
CDR3 protein: CATSSWTGANEKLFF
CDR3 DNA: TGTGCCACCAGCAGCTGGACAGGAGCTAATGAAAAACTGTTTTTT

D gene: TRBD1
J gene: TRBJ2-7
V gene: TRBV5-8
clone size: NA
CDR3 protein: CASSLGQGPSYEQYF
CDR3 DNA: TGTGCCAGCAGCTTGGGACAGGGACCCTCCTACGAGCAGTACTTC

D gene: TRBD2
J gene: TRBJ2-7
V gene: TRBV7-2
clone size: NA
CDR3 protein: CASSLFSGGLYEQYF
CDR3 DNA: TGTGCCAGCAGCTTATTCTCGGGAGGGCTCTACGAGCAGTACTTC

D gene: NA
J gene: TRBJ2-5
V gene: TRBV2
clone size: NA
CDR3 protein: CASRVAETQYF
CDR3 DNA: TGTGCCAGCAGGGTGGCAGAGACCCAGTACTTC

D gene: NA
J gene: TRBJ2-6
V gene: TRBV6-1
clone size: NA
CDR3 protein: CASSEANSGANVLTF
CDR3 DNA: TGTGCCAGCAGTGAAGCTAACTCTGGGGCCAACGTCCTGACTTTC

D gene: TRBD2
J gene: TRBJ2-3
V gene: TRBV12-5
clone size: NA
CDR3 protein: CASGLGSGRNTDTQYF
CDR3 DNA: TGTGCTAGTGGTTTGGGTAGCGGGAGGAATACAGATACGCAGTATTTT

D gene: TRBD2
J gene: TRBJ2-7
V gene: TRBV19
clone size: NA
CDR3 protein: CASSTGLAGESEQYF
CDR3 DNA: TGTGCCAGTAGTACGGGACTAGCGGGAGAATCCGAGCAGTACTTC

D gene: TRBD2
J gene: TRBJ2-7
V gene: TRBV6-4
clone size: once
CDR3 protein: CASSSLAGGGEQYF
CDR3 DNA: TGTGCCAGCAGTTCACTAGCGGGAGGTGGGGAGCAGTACTTC

D gene: NA
J gene: TRBJ1-1
V gene: TRBV25-1
clone size: NA
CDR3 protein: CASSVGQVPEAFF
CDR3 DNA: TGTGCCAGCAGTGTAGGTCAGGTACCTGAAGCTTTCTTT

D gene: NA
J gene: TRBJ2-3
V gene: TRBV7-7
clone size: NA
CDR3 protein: CASSPGLPHSTDTQYF
CDR3 DNA: TGTGCCAGCAGCCCAGGACTACCCCATAGCACAGATACGCAGTATTTT

D gene: TRBD1
J gene: TRBJ1-1
V gene: TRBV6-6
clone size: NA
CDR3 protein: CASSRTGGGTEAFF
CDR3 DNA: TGTGCCAGCAGCCGGACAGGGGGAGGTACTGAAGCTTTCTTT

D gene: NA
J gene: TRBJ1-1
V gene: TRBV4-3
clone size: NA
CDR3 protein: CASSHKRLSEAFF
CDR3 DNA: TGCGCCAGCAGCCACAAACGACTTAGTGAAGCTTTCTTT

D gene: NA
J gene: TRBJ1-2
V gene: TRBV5-1
clone size: once
CDR3 protein: CASSFDQGGYTF
CDR3 DNA: TGCGCCAGCAGCTTTGATCAGGGGGGCTACACCTTC

D gene: TRBD1
J gene: TRBJ1-2
V gene: TRBV5-1
clone size: once
CDR3 protein: CASSFRGRTGTSSYTF
CDR3 DNA: TGCGCCAGCAGCTTTCGTGGAAGGACAGGGACCAGTAGCTACACCTTC

D gene: NA
J gene: TRBJ1-2
V gene: TRBV6-5
clone size: NA
CDR3 protein: CASRRANSNYGYTF
CDR3 DNA: TGTGCCAGCAGGAGGGCCAACTCTAACTATGGCTACACCTTC

D gene: TRBD1
J gene: TRBJ1-2
V gene: TRBV6-1
clone size: NA
CDR3 protein: CASSRDRASYGYTF
CDR3 DNA: TGTGCCAGCTCCCGGGACAGGGCGTCCTATGGCTACACCTTC

D gene: TRBD2
J gene: TRBJ2-5
V gene: TRBV5-5
clone size: NA
CDR3 protein: CASSSTGGETQYF
CDR3 DNA: TGTGCCAGCAGCAGTACGGGGGGTGAGACCCAGTACTTC

D gene: TRBD1
J gene: TRBJ1-4
V gene: TRBV5-1
clone size: NA
CDR3 protein: CASSLINSRDSIRKLFF
CDR3 DNA: TGCGCCAGCAGCTTAATAAATTCTCGGGACAGCATCCGAAAACTGTTTTTT

D gene: NA
J gene: TRBJ2-2
V gene: TRBV5-1
clone size: once
CDR3 protein: CASSRTGGLAVNKDTGELFF
CDR3 DNA: TGCGCCAGCAGCCGGACAGGGGGACTAGCGGTGAATAAAGACACCGGGGAGCTGTTTTTT

D gene: NA
J gene: TRBJ1-5
V gene: TRBV7-8
clone size: NA
CDR3 protein: CASSVGAGGDQPQHF
CDR3 DNA: TGTGCCAGCAGCGTTGGGGCTGGAGGGGATCAGCCCCAGCATTTT

D gene: NA
J gene: TRBJ1-1
V gene: TRBV9
clone size: NA
CDR3 protein: CASSVGGRTEAFF
CDR3 DNA: TGTGCCAGCAGCGTCGGGGGTCGCACTGAAGCTTTCTTT

D gene: TRBD1
J gene: TRBJ1-2
V gene: TRBV4-3
clone size: NA
CDR3 protein: CASSPQQQGDYGYTF
CDR3 DNA: TGCGCCAGCAGCCCACAACAACAGGGGGACTATGGCTACACCTTC

D gene: NA
J gene: TRBJ2-5
V gene: TRBV4-3
clone size: NA
CDR3 protein: CASSQGVGQETQYF
CDR3 DNA: TGCGCCAGCAGCCAAGGAGTCGGGCAAGAGACCCAGTACTTC

D gene: NA
J gene: TRBJ2-7
V gene: TRBV10-1
clone size: NA
CDR3 protein: CASSESAEISYEQYF
CDR3 DNA: TGCGCCAGCAGTGAGTCTGCGGAAATCTCCTACGAGCAGTACTTC

D gene: TRBD1
J gene: TRBJ1-2
V gene: TRBV6-1
clone size: NA
CDR3 protein: CASSEDRGLYGYTF
CDR3 DNA: TGTGCCAGCAGCGAGGACAGGGGGCTCTATGGCTACACCTTC

D gene: TRBD2
J gene: TRBJ2-1
V gene: TRBV5-1
clone size: NA
CDR3 protein: CASSLVAGSSYNEQFF
CDR3 DNA: TGCGCCAGCAGCTTGGTAGCGGGGAGCTCCTACAATGAGCAGTTCTTC

D gene: TRBD1
J gene: TRBJ1-6
V gene: TRBV12-5
clone size: NA
CDR3 protein: CASGLASSGTGGSPLHF
CDR3 DNA: TGTGCTAGTGGTTTGGCTTCTTCCGGGACAGGGGGTTCACCCCTCCACTTT

D gene: NA
J gene: TRBJ1-1
V gene: TRBV7-9
clone size: once
CDR3 protein: CASSLQEGLIDTEAFF
CDR3 DNA: TGTGCCAGCAGCTTACAGGAAGGACTGATAGACACTGAAGCTTTCTTT